Following are 21 T cell receptor beta chains from one sample sequenced in a study of control samples from healthy donors and cancer patients. Clones were sequenced by immunoSEQ multiplex PCR, and TCRdb holds only the in-frame ones, with some missing. This table holds 350,000 to 450,000 clones, 75% to 95% found once. Sequenced: PBMCs. These TCRs come from a man aged 40-50 years with head and neck cancer.

V gene TRBV6-6 combines with J gene TRBJ1-2; D gene ambiguous. The CDR3 contains 15 residues. Trimming pared 0 bases from V and 7 bases from J, leaving 15 bases between. Germline CDR1 is MNHNY and CDR2 is SVGAGI (reference sequence). CDR3 in amino acids: CASSYSEDGLGGYTF. CDR3 bases: TGTGCCAGCAGTTACTCCGAAGACGGGCTAGGTGGCTACACCTTC.

V gene TRBV6-5 combines with J gene TRBJ1-5; D not resolved. Trimming removed 7 bases from V and 4 bases from J, with 8 bases in between. The germline CDR1 and CDR2 sequences are MNHEY and SVGAGI. The CDR3 totals 12 residues. The CDR3 coding sequence is TGTGCCAGCAACCGACCTAATCAGCCCCAGCATTTT. This translates into CASNRPNQPQHF.

The genes are TRBV27 and TRBJ2-7; D is unresolved. Germline CDR1 MNHEY, CDR2 SMNVEV (reference sequence). The CDR3 covers 14 residues. Trimming shortened V by 0 bases and J by 3 bases, and 9 bases separated the two germline ends. The CDR3 nucleotides read TGTGCCAGCAGTTTATCTCTTCCAGTCTACGAGCAGTACTTC. Protein: CASSLSLPVYEQYF.

The chain is built from TRBV4-1 and TRBJ2-6, with 7 bases matching TRBD2. This CDR3 has 17 residues. J was trimmed by 3 bases and V by 5 bases; bases with no gene match: 10. Germline assignment: CDR1 MGHRA and CDR2 YSYEKL. The CDR3 DNA reads TGCGCCAGCAGCTACTCGGGGGGATTGGATGGGGCCAACGTCCTGACTTTC. Its protein is CASSYSGGLDGANVLTF.

This clone was seen once. V and J are TRBV6-6 and TRBJ1-2; perhaps TRBD1 as D (5 bases). This CDR3 is 15 amino acids long. Germline loops: CDR1 MNHNY, CDR2 SVGAGI (reference sequence). With 2 bases removed from V and 5 bases from J, the gap between germline ends came to 15 bases. Here the CDR3 DNA reads TGTGCCAGCAGTTACAGAAGGACAAGGGATTATGGCTACACCTTC. This translates into CASSYRRTRDYGYTF.

The chain recombines TRBV28 with TRBJ2-7; D gene ambiguous. The CDR3 is 12 amino acids. Germline V gene sequence: CDR1 MDHEN, CDR2 SYDVKM. V dropped 5 bases and J dropped 3 bases, with 8 bases sitting between them. For the CDR3, the DNA is TGTGCCAGCAGTCCCAACCTCTACGAGCAGTACTTC. Its translation: CASSPNLYEQYF.

The rearrangement uses TRBV9 and TRBJ2-2, with 10 nucleotides matching TRBD1. CDR1 is SGDLS, CDR2 YYNGEE, per germline. The ends lost 3 bases at V and 1 base at J; junction bases unmatched: 6. The CDR3 sequence is 17 residues long. The CDR3: CASSAPDRGQNTGELFF. CDR3 nucleotides: TGTGCCAGCAGCGCACCAGACAGGGGGCAGAACACCGGGGAGCTGTTTTTT.

The rearrangement joins TRBV29-1 to TRBJ2-7; 15 positions match TRBD2. Germline CDR1 is SQVTM and CDR2 is ANQGSEA. The CDR3 length is 17 residues. J gave up 3 bases and V 6 bases, and 12 bases lay outside the gene matches. The CDR3 loop reads CSVDLAGLAGGGYEQYF. The CDR3 nucleotides read TGCAGCGTCGACCTCGCGGGACTAGCGGGAGGCGGCTACGAGCAGTACTTC.

This clone occurred once. This chain connects TRBV5-4 to TRBJ1-2; tentatively, D is TRBD1 (6 bases). Germline assignment: CDR1 SGHNT and CDR2 YYREEE (reference sequence). Trimming stripped 2 bases from V and 3 bases from J, with 11 bases between. The CDR3 sequence is 14 residues long. The CDR3 sequence is CASSLRGTYYGYTF. Written as DNA, the CDR3 is TGTGCCAGCAGCTTAAGGGGGACCTACTATGGCTACACCTTC.

The chain recombines TRBV5-1 with TRBJ1-5; 7 bases map to TRBD1. There are 14 residues in the CDR3. J was trimmed by 5 bases and V by 3 bases; bases with no gene match: 5. Germline V lookup: CDR1 SGHRS, CDR2 YFSETQ. CDR3 sequence reads: CASSSGGGDQPQHF. The CDR3 DNA reads as TGCGCCAGCAGCTCCGGAGGGGGCGATCAGCCCCAGCATTTT.

The V call is TRBV2, the J call TRBJ2-5; D is perhaps TRBD1 or TRBD2 (5 bases each). CDR3 length: 14 residues. Germline V gene lookup returns CDR1 SNHLY and CDR2 FYNNEI. V was trimmed by 5 bases and J by 5 bases, leaving 15 bases between them. The CDR3 DNA is TGTGCCAGCAGTACGTCTACCAGGGAGGAGACCCAGTACTTC. It specifies CASSTSTREETQYF.

The CDR3 DNA reads TGTGCCTGGAGTGTAAGCGGGCTGGGGTTCGCAAACACCATATATTTT. This sequence encodes CAWSVSGLGFANTIYF. V and J are TRBV30 and TRBJ1-3; D is unclear. V was trimmed by 0 bases and J by 6 bases, leaving 18 bases between them. Germline V lookup: CDR1 GTSNPN, CDR2 SVGIG (reference sequence). This CDR3 contains 16 residues.

The chain uses TRBV11-3 and TRBJ2-1; weak D call: TRBD2 (5 bases). The germline CDR1 and CDR2 sequences are SGHNT and YENEEA. The V end lost 5 bases, the J end lost 8 bases, and 19 bases lay between the germline ends. The CDR3 contains 15 residues. CDR3 residues: CASSRRASDGDEQFF. Written as DNA, the CDR3 is TGTGCCAGCAGCCGTCGGGCAAGCGACGGGGATGAGCAGTTCTTC.

The genes are TRBV30 and TRBJ1-1, with 8 bases that match TRBD1. This CDR3 is built from 11 residues. From germline, CDR1 is GTSNPN and CDR2 SVGIG (reference sequence). CDR3 sequence (DNA): TGTACAGGGGGAGGCGGCACTGAAGCTTTCTTT. Amino acid sequence: CTGGGGTEAFF. The full variable domain, rest sourced from reference TRBV30 and TRBJ1-1, is SQTIHQWPATLVQPVGSPLSLECTVEGTSNPNLYWYRQAAGRGLQLLFYSVGIGQISSEVPQNLSASRPQDRQFILSSKKLLLSDSGFYLCTGGGGTEAFFGQGTRLTVV.

This chain uses TRBV19 with TRBJ2-3, with D possibly matching TRBD1 (5 bases). The CDR3 runs to 16 residues. The germline V gene encodes CDR1 LNHDA and CDR2 SQIVND (reference sequence). The V end lost 6 bases, the J end lost 2 bases, and 18 bases lay between the germline ends. The CDR3 sequence: CASSSTDNYYTDTQYF. The CDR3 DNA reads TGTGCCAGTAGCTCGACAGATAACTATTACACAGATACGCAGTATTTT.

This chain connects TRBV20-1 to TRBJ2-2; D is possibly TRBD1 (6 bases). The germline V and J ends were trimmed by 3 bases and 4 bases, with 15 bases remaining between them. Germline assignment: CDR1 DFQATT and CDR2 SNEGSKA (reference sequence). The CDR3 contains 15 residues. CDR3 sequence reads: CSASFQGRSTGELFF. DNA of the CDR3: TGCAGTGCTAGTTTTCAGGGGCGGTCCACCGGGGAGCTGTTTTTT.

This clone was seen just once. The chain couples TRBV28 to TRBJ1-5, with a weak D call TRBD1 (5 bases). V lost 6 bases, J lost 6 bases, and 15 bases lay in between. The CDR3 consists of 14 residues. Germline V CDR1 and CDR2: MDHEN, SYDVKM. CDR3 sequence: CASRSGSSGQPQHF. The CDR3 region has the DNA TGTGCCAGCAGGTCAGGGAGCTCGGGTCAGCCCCAGCATTTT.

This clone was detected a few times. The genes are TRBV7-8 and TRBJ1-6; 7 nucleotides line up with TRBD1. This CDR3 comprises 16 residues. The junction had 5 bases not matched to a gene; V was cut back by 1 base and J by 5 bases. Germline CDR1 reads SGHVS; CDR2 reads FQNEAQ. The CDR3 nucleotides read TGTGCCAGCAGCTTAGGGAAGGGGGCCAATAATTCACCCCTCCACTTT. Translated, it gives CASSLGKGANNSPLHF.

V is TRBV10-3 and J is TRBJ2-1; unclear D gene. V gave up 3 bases and J gave up 9 bases, with 6 bases separating them. Germline V gene lookup returns CDR1 ENHRY and CDR2 SYGVKD. The CDR3 loop spans 11 amino acids. CDR3 protein: CAISDPGEQFF. In DNA form, the CDR3 reads TGTGCCATCAGTGATCCGGGTGAGCAGTTCTTC.

This clone was counted a single time. The chain links TRBV30 to TRBJ2-1; possibly TRBD2 for D (5 bases). The ends were cut back, 7 bases at V and 5 bases at J, with 9 bases in the middle. Looked up from germline, CDR1 is GTSNPN and CDR2 is SVGIG (reference sequence). The CDR3 length is 11 residues. The CDR3 loop is CASGMNNEQFF. DNA of the CDR3: TGTGCCTCCGGGATGAACAATGAGCAGTTCTTC.

This rearrangement joins TRBV15 to TRBJ1-6; D is ambiguous. Per germline, CDR1 LNHNV and CDR2 YYDKDF (reference sequence). CDR3 length: 14 residues. V was clipped by 4 bases and J by 12 bases, with 16 bases between them. CDR3 region: CATSTGSEGIPLHF. In DNA form, the CDR3 reads TGTGCCACCAGCACCGGGTCCGAAGGGATACCCCTCCACTTT.